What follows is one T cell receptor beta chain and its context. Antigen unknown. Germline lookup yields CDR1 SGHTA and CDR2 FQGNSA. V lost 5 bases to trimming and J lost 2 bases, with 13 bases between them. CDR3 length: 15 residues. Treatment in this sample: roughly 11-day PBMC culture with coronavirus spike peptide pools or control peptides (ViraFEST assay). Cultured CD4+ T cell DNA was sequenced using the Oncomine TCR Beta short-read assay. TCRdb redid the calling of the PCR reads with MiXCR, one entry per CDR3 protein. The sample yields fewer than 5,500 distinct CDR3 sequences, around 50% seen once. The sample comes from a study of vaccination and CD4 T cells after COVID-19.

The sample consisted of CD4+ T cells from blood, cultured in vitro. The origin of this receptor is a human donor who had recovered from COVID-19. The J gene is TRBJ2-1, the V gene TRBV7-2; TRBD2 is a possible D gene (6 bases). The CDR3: CASSAPPGAYNEQFF. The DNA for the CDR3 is TGTGCCAGCAGCGCCCCCCCGGGGGCCTACAATGAGCAGTTCTTC.